This TCR beta chain stems from a study of OX40 agonist ivuxolimab in advanced cancers. Looking at the study overall: Hepatocellular carcinoma, melanoma, renal cell or head and neck cancer was diagnosed in the dose-escalation patients. Three patients, one with hepatocellular carcinoma and two with cutaneous melanoma, responded partially. Study-level results: The 0.1-3.0 mg/kg partial responders had among the lowest clonal expansion. Normalized expansion of T-cell clones was also low for some nonresponders.

About this clone itself: Its antigen is unknown.

The CDR3 runs 18 residues. Unmatched junction bases numbered 14, after V lost 8 bases and J lost 4 bases. Germline CDR1 ENHRY, CDR2 SYGVKD. Sequencing used immunoSEQ multiplex PCR; TCRdb keeps in-frame clones, though not all of them. The profile shows 85,000 to 100,000 clones, approximately 89% of them singletons. V is TRBV10-3 and J is TRBJ2-2; 12 bases line up with TRBD2. The sample was CD4+ or CD8+ T cells sorted from blood, taken in a trial of the OX40 agonist ivuxolimab. This clonotype was sampled from an adult with an advanced solid tumor such as melanoma, head and neck, liver or kidney cancer. CDR3 bases: TGTGCCATCGGGGACGCGACTAGCGGGGGAAGAGGCACCGGGGAGCTGTTTTTT. It is translated as CAIGDATSGGRGTGELFF.